Below, 31 T cell receptor beta chains from the same sample are listed, as sequenced in a study of T-cell reconstitution after alpha-beta-depleted transplantation in children. During its preparation, the TCRbeta library received unique molecular identifiers. MiXCR, run by TCRdb on the PCR reads, gives a single entry per CDR3 protein. Of about 600,000 distinct CDR3 sequences listed, over 10% are singletons. Sequences were derived from PBMCs, mostly from graft donor cells, sampled 360 days after TCRalphabeta/CD19-depleted stem cell transplant. Receptor source: a male patient younger than 18 who had a stem cell transplant for acute myeloid leukemia, so the T cells may come from the graft donor.

The J gene is TRBJ2-7, the V gene TRBV20-1; the D is unclear. V dropped 3 bases and J dropped 8 bases, with 17 bases sitting between them. CDR1 is DFQATT, CDR2 SNEGSKA, per germline (reference sequence). This CDR3 comprises 13 residues. CDR3: CSASRNLMGKQYF. CDR3 bases: TGCAGTGCTAGTCGAAACCTTATGGGTAAGCAGTACTTC.

Only a few counts were recorded for this clonotype. The chain couples TRBV4-3 to TRBJ2-5; D not resolved. V was clipped by 0 bases and J by 5 bases, with 10 bases between them. Germline CDR1 LGHNA, CDR2 YSLEER. The CDR3 loop spans 14 amino acids. CDR3 nucleotides: TGCGCCAGCAGCCAAGAGAGGCAGCGCGAGACCCAGTACTTC. Its protein is CASSQERQRETQYF.

Only a few counts were recorded for this clonotype. V usage is TRBV4-2 and J usage is TRBJ1-2; no reliable D call. The CDR3 consists of 13 residues. Germline V lookup: CDR1 LGHNA, CDR2 YNFKEQ. Trimming cost V 0 bases and J 8 bases, with 10 bases left between them. The CDR3 sequence: CASSQDYTQGYTF. Here the CDR3 DNA reads TGTGCCAGCAGCCAAGATTACACGCAGGGCTACACCTTC.

This clonotype was counted at least ten times. The V and J genes are TRBV27 and TRBJ2-5, with a weak D call TRBD1 (6 bases). The length of the CDR3 is 16 residues. Trimming shortened V by 3 bases and J by 2 bases, and 16 bases separated the two germline ends. Per germline, CDR1 MNHEY and CDR2 SMNVEV (reference sequence). CDR3 sequence: CASSLRTGSRQETQYF. In nucleotides, the CDR3 is TGTGCCAGCAGTTTGAGAACAGGGAGCCGGCAAGAGACCCAGTACTTC.

This clonotype appeared a single time. The V and J genes are TRBV9 and TRBJ2-4, with 12 bases lining up with TRBD1. CDR1 and CDR2 (germline): SGDLS, YYNGEE. The length of the CDR3 is 17 residues. V lost 4 bases to trimming and J lost 10 bases; unmatched junction nucleotides: 15. Here the CDR3 DNA reads TGTGCCAGCAGCTCAAGCCCCGGGACAGGGGGCGAGGGGATTCAGTACTTC. Translated: CASSSSPGTGGEGIQYF.

In this sample, this clonotype turned up a few times. This sequence joins TRBV5-5 and TRBJ2-7; TRBD2 matches at 8 bases. V gave up 0 bases and J gave up 4 bases; unmatched junction bases: 6. Germline CDR1 SGHKS, CDR2 YYEKEE (reference sequence). The CDR3 is 15 amino acids. The CDR3 DNA is TGTGCCAGCAGCTTGGCATCTAGCGGGCAATACGAGCAGTACTTC. Its protein is CASSLASSGQYEQYF.

This chain joins TRBV28 and TRBJ2-7, with no clear D. Trimming left V 8 bases short and J 0 bases short, with 17 bases between. The CDR3 consists of 15 residues. Germline V gene data show CDR1 as MDHEN and CDR2 as SYDVKM. The CDR3 DNA reads as TGTGCCAGCTCCGGATGGGCTCGCTACTCCTACGAGCAGTACTTC. The encoded protein is CASSGWARYSYEQYF. Looking up the rest from reference TRBV28 and TRBJ2-7 gives the full variable domain: DVKVTQSSRYLVKRTGEKVFLECVQDMDHENMFWYRQDPGLGLRLIYFSYDVKMKEKGDIPEGYSVSREKKERFSLILESASTNQTSMYLCASSGWARYSYEQYFGPGTRLTVT.

This sequence joins TRBV18 and TRBJ2-1, with TRBD2 matching 11 bases. V gave up 4 bases and J gave up 2 bases; unmatched junction bases: 7. This CDR3 has 17 amino acids. From germline, CDR1 is KGHSH and CDR2 LQKENI. The CDR3 DNA sequence: TGTGCCAGCTCACGACAGGTACTAGCGGGGGCCTACAATGAGCAGTTCTTC. Amino acid sequence: CASSRQVLAGAYNEQFF. Variable domain in full (rest from reference TRBV18 and TRBJ2-1): NAGVMQNPRHLVRRRGQEARLRCSPMKGHSHVYWYRQLPEEGLKFMVYLQKENIIDESGMPKERFSAEFPKEGPSILRIQQVVRGDSAAYFCASSRQVLAGAYNEQFFGPGTRLTVL.

This clonotype was observed at least ten times. This sequence joins TRBV20-1 and TRBJ2-3, with D possibly being TRBD2 (6 bases). Germline CDR1 is DFQATT and CDR2 is SNEGSKA (reference sequence). With 4 bases removed from V and 2 bases from J, the gap between germline ends came to 13 bases. CDR3 length equals 14 residues. The CDR3 region has the DNA TGCAGTGCTACCACGGGACTCCTCACAGATACGCAGTATTTT. Translation: CSATTGLLTDTQYF.

Only a few counts were recorded for this clonotype. This chain joins TRBV6-2 or TRBV6-3 and TRBJ2-1, with D unresolved. Germline V CDR1 and CDR2: MNHEY, SVGEGT. V lost 3 bases and J 0 bases, leaving 9 bases between the germline ends. The CDR3 runs 15 residues. CDR3 DNA: TGTGCCAGCAGTTATCTACTCAGCTCCTACAATGAGCAGTTCTTC. This gives the protein CASSYLLSSYNEQFF.

The rearrangement uses TRBV28 and TRBJ1-1; D perhaps matches TRBD1 (5 bases). V was clipped by 6 bases and J by 10 bases, with 12 bases between them. This CDR3 contains 11 residues. Germline CDR1 is MDHEN and CDR2 is SYDVKM. The CDR3 DNA reads as TGTGCCAGCAGCGGGACTGGGTCAGCTTTCTTT. Residues: CASSGTGSAFF.

V gene TRBV12-3 or TRBV12-4 combines with J gene TRBJ1-3, with TRBD1 as a possible D gene (5 bases). This CDR3 has 13 amino acids. The ends were cut back, 10 bases at V and 3 bases at J, with 13 bases in the middle. CDR3 residues: CANRRDFGNTIYF. As DNA, the CDR3 is TGTGCCAATCGCAGGGACTTTGGAAACACCATATATTTT.

This clonotype was seen a few times. The gene calls are TRBV20-1 and TRBJ2-5; 11 bases are a match to TRBD2. J was trimmed by 2 bases and V by 6 bases; bases with no gene match: 5. The germline CDR1 and CDR2 sequences are DFQATT and SNEGSKA (reference sequence). This CDR3 spans 14 amino acids. The CDR3 region has the DNA TGCAGTGCCCCGTTAGCGGGAGGGCAAGAGACCCAGTACTTC. Amino acid sequence: CSAPLAGGQETQYF.

At least ten counts were recorded for this clonotype. The chain couples TRBV9 to TRBJ2-2; no firm D call. CDR1 is SGDLS and CDR2 is YYNGEE in the germline V gene. The CDR3 is made up of 17 amino acids. The germline V and J ends were trimmed by 3 bases and 4 bases, with 19 bases remaining between them. This CDR3 reads CASSAKRVGITTGELFF. The DNA for the CDR3 is TGTGCCAGCAGCGCTAAAAGGGTTGGGATTACCACCGGGGAGCTGTTTTTT. The variable domain in full, completed from reference TRBV9 and TRBJ2-2, reads DSGVTQTPKHLITATGQRVTLRCSPRSGDLSVYWYQQSLDQGLQFLIQYYNGEERAKGNILERFSAQQFPDLHSELNLSSLELGDSALYFCASSAKRVGITTGELFFGEGSRLTVL.

This clonotype was observed many times. V usage is TRBV3-1 and J usage is TRBJ2-1; D unclear. This CDR3 comprises 13 residues. V was shortened by 0 bases and J by 6 bases, with 6 bases between the two germline ends. The germline gives CDR1 LGHDT, CDR2 YNNKEL (reference sequence). The CDR3 reads CASSQDGVNEQFF. The CDR3 region has the DNA TGTGCCAGCAGCCAAGATGGAGTCAATGAGCAGTTCTTC.

This clonotype was seen many times. J is TRBJ2-1 and V is TRBV20-1, with D uncertain. This CDR3 has 15 amino acids. Germline CDR1 DFQATT, CDR2 SNEGSKA (reference sequence). V lost 6 bases to trimming and J lost 6 bases, with 21 bases between them. CDR3 protein: CSAFPGPSILNEQFF. As DNA, the CDR3 is TGCAGTGCCTTCCCTGGACCCTCAATCCTCAATGAGCAGTTCTTC.

This clonotype was detected a few times. V gene TRBV9 combines with J gene TRBJ1-2; D unclear. Germline CDR1 reads SGDLS; CDR2 reads YYNGEE. Trimming cost V 0 bases and J 4 bases, with 7 bases left between them. This CDR3 is 13 amino acids long. The CDR3 DNA sequence: TGTGCCAGCAGCGTAGAAGGGATCTATGGCTACACCTTC. Translating gives CASSVEGIYGYTF.

The CDR3 DNA is TGTGCCAGCAGCTACCACAGTAGTCCGAACACCGGGGAGCTGTTTTTT. Translated: CASSYHSSPNTGELFF. J is TRBJ2-2 and V is TRBV7-3, with D unclear. The CDR3 runs 16 residues. V was cut by 4 bases and J by 0 bases, with 12 bases left in between. Germline assignment: CDR1 SGHTA and CDR2 FQGTGA.

The chain uses TRBV20-1 and TRBJ2-1; tentatively, D is TRBD1 or TRBD2 (6 bases each). Looked up from germline, CDR1 is DFQATT and CDR2 is SNEGSKA (reference sequence). The CDR3 has 16 residues. Trimming shortened V by 3 bases and J by 3 bases, and 18 bases separated the two germline ends. CDR3 in DNA: TGCAGTGCTAGGTTTTTTAGGGGGGAGGTCTACAATGAGCAGTTCTTC. Encoded protein: CSARFFRGEVYNEQFF.

This clonotype was picked up a small number of times. The chain employs TRBV12-3 or TRBV12-4 and TRBJ1-5, with 7 bases matching TRBD1. This CDR3 region has 15 residues. Germline trimming cut 6 bases from V and 2 bases from J; bases unmatched to any gene: 7. The CDR3 coding sequence is TGTGCCAGCAGACGACAGGGAGGGGGCAATCAGCCCCAGCATTTT. The encoded protein is CASRRQGGGNQPQHF.

The V and J genes are TRBV30 and TRBJ2-7; TRBD2 matches 7 bases. After removal of 0 bases from V and 3 bases from J, the junction contained 8 bases not matched to a gene. Germline-derived CDR1 and CDR2 are GTSNPN and SVGIG (reference sequence). The CDR3 has 15 amino acids. The CDR3 sequence: CAWSVGGSFHYEQYF. Written as DNA, the CDR3 is TGTGCCTGGAGTGTTGGCGGGAGCTTCCACTACGAGCAGTACTTC.

This clonotype was seen repeatedly, ten times or more. J is TRBJ1-2 and V is TRBV29-1; D perhaps matches TRBD1 (5 bases). Germline V gene sequence: CDR1 SQVTM, CDR2 ANQGSEA. Trimming pared 1 base from V and 8 bases from J, leaving 14 bases between. The CDR3 length is 13 residues. CDR3: CSVEGGLLWGYTF. The CDR3 nucleotides are TGCAGCGTTGAAGGGGGACTTCTTTGGGGCTACACCTTC.

This clonotype appeared a few times. The chain uses TRBV12-3 or TRBV12-4 and TRBJ1-2, with TRBD1 matching over 9 bases. J was trimmed by 4 bases and V by 3 bases; bases with no gene match: 6. The CDR3 is 15 residues long. The CDR3 DNA reads TGTGCCAGCAGTTTGGGACAGGGTATAGTCTATGGCTACACCTTC. Translated: CASSLGQGIVYGYTF.

The V and J genes are TRBV20-1 and TRBJ2-7; 9 positions agree with TRBD2. CDR1 is DFQATT, CDR2 SNEGSKA, per germline (reference sequence). V lost 1 base and J lost 6; bases outside the gene matches: 10. The CDR3 is 15 residues long. CDR3 amino acids: CSARGLAGEVREQYF. The DNA of the CDR3 is TGCAGTGCTAGAGGATTAGCGGGAGAGGTCCGCGAGCAGTACTTC.

With respect to this clonotype: A much bigger clone sits one base away, suggesting this may be a read error. The V and J genes are TRBV12-3 or TRBV12-4 and TRBJ1-1; 9 positions agree with TRBD1. This CDR3 contains 18 residues. DNA for the CDR3: TGTGCCTGCAGTTTAGTTTTACAGGGGGCTATATTGAACACTGAAGCTTTCTTT. This sequence encodes CACSLVLQGAILNTEAFF.

This clonotype showed up just a few times. The chain couples TRBV4-2 to TRBJ2-7; no reliable D call. Germline V CDR1 and CDR2: LGHNA, YNFKEQ. V lost 1 base, J lost 3 bases, and 13 bases lay in between. The CDR3 has 15 amino acids. Written as DNA, the CDR3 is TGTGCCAGCAGCCAAGGTGTCACTAATCACTACGAGCAGTACTTC. Translated, it gives CASSQGVTNHYEQYF.

The V call is TRBV29-1, the J call TRBJ2-5; the match to TRBD2 covers 8 bases. The ends lost 6 bases at V and 0 bases at J; junction bases unmatched: 12. CDR3 length equals 16 residues. Germline CDR1 is SQVTM and CDR2 is ANQGSEA. The CDR3 is CSVQESGSWYQETQYF. The CDR3 bases are TGCAGCGTCCAGGAGAGCGGGAGTTGGTACCAAGAGACCCAGTACTTC. Looking up the rest from reference TRBV29-1 and TRBJ2-5 gives the full variable domain: SAVISQKPSRDICQRGTSLTIQCQVDSQVTMMFWYRQQPGQSLTLIATANQGSEATYESGFVIDKFPISRPNLTFSTLTVSNMSPEDSSIYLCSVQESGSWYQETQYFGPGTRLLVL.

This clonotype was found many times. The genes are TRBV27 and TRBJ2-1, with D possibly matching TRBD2 (5 bases). V was cut by 6 bases and J by 8 bases, with 11 bases left in between. Germline V gene data show CDR1 as MNHEY and CDR2 as SMNVEV (reference sequence). The CDR3 is made up of 12 amino acids. CDR3 loop: CASSPSGYEQFF. For the CDR3, the DNA is TGTGCCAGCAGCCCCTCGGGATATGAGCAGTTCTTC.

The chain links TRBV20-1 to TRBJ2-3, with D tentatively TRBD2 (5 bases). The ends were cut back, 3 bases at V and 6 bases at J, with 13 bases in the middle. This CDR3 is built from 13 residues. Germline CDR1 reads DFQATT; CDR2 reads SNEGSKA (reference sequence). The CDR3 DNA reads as TGCAGTGCTAGGGCCGGAGGATCCGATACGCAGTATTTT. This encodes CSARAGGSDTQYF.

V gene TRBV28 combines with J gene TRBJ1-5; TRBD1 agrees at 7 bases. The CDR3 covers 15 residues. Germline V gene lookup returns CDR1 MDHEN and CDR2 SYDVKM. V shed 4 bases and J 3 bases; nucleotides not matched to a gene: 6. For the CDR3, the DNA is TGTGCCAGCAGTTCGGGACAGCTTCACAATCAGCCCCAGCATTTT. This gives the protein CASSSGQLHNQPQHF. The full variable domain, in which reference TRBV28 and TRBJ1-5 provide the parts outside the CDR3, is DVKVTQSSRYLVKRTGEKVFLECVQDMDHENMFWYRQDPGLGLRLIYFSYDVKMKEKGDIPEGYSVSREKKERFSLILESASTNQTSMYLCASSSGQLHNQPQHFGDGTRLSIL.

The chain is built from TRBV7-8 and TRBJ2-1; possible D gene TRBD2, 5 bases. The CDR3 totals 16 residues. Trimming cost V 2 bases and J 4 bases, with 15 bases left between them. Per the germline V gene, CDR1 is SGHVS and CDR2 is FQNEAQ. The CDR3 DNA is TGTGCCAGCAGCTTAATCGAAGCGGACTGGTACAATGAGCAGTTCTTC. This encodes CASSLIEADWYNEQFF.